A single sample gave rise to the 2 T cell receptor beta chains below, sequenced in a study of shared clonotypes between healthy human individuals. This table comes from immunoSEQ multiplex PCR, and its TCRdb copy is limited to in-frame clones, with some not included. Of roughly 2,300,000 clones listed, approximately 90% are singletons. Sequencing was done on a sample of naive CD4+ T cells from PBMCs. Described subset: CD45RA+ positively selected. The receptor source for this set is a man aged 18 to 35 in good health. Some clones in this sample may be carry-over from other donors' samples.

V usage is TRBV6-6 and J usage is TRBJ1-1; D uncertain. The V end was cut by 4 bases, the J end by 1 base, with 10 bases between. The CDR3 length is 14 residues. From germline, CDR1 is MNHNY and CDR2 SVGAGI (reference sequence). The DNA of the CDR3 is TGTGCCAGCAGTTCCCCTCGTGGGAACACTGAAGCTTTCTTT. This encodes CASSSPRGNTEAFF.

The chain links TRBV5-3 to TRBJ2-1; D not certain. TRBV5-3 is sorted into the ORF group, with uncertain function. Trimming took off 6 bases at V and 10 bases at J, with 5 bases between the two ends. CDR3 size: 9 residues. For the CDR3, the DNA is TGTGCCAGAAAATGGGAGCAGTTCTTC. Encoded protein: CARKWEQFF.